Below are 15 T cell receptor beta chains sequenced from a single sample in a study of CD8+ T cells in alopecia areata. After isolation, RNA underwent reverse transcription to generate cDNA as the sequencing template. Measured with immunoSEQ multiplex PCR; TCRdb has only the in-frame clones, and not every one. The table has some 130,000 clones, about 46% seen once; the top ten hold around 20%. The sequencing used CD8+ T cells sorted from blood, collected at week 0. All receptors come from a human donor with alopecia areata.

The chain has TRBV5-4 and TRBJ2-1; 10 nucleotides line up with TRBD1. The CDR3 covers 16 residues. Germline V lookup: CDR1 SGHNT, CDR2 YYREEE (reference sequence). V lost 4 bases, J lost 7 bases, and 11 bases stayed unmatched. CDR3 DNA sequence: TGTGCCAGCAGCCGTTCCGTGGGACAGGGGTTAAATGAGCAGTTCTTC. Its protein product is CASSRSVGQGLNEQFF.

CDR3 in amino acids: CASSLPGANTEAFF. The CDR3, as DNA: TGTGCCAGCAGTTTACCAGGGGCGAACACTGAAGCTTTCTTT. J is TRBJ1-1 and V is TRBV27; D perhaps matches TRBD1 (6 bases). This CDR3 is 14 amino acids long. V lost 2 bases and J lost 1, with 8 bases in between. Germline V gene sequence: CDR1 MNHEY, CDR2 SMNVEV (reference sequence).

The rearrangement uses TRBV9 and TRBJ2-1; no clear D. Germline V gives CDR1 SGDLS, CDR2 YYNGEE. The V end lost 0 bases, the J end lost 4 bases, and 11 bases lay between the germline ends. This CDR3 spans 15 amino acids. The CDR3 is CASSVDWEPYNEQFF. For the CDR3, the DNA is TGTGCCAGCAGCGTAGATTGGGAACCTTACAATGAGCAGTTCTTC.

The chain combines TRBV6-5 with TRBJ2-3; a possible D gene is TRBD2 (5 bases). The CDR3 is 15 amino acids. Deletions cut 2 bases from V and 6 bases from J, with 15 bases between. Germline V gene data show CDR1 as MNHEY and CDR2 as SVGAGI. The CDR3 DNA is TGTGCCAGCAGTTACGGCGCACAGCCGGGGGATACGCAGTATTTT. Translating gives CASSYGAQPGDTQYF.

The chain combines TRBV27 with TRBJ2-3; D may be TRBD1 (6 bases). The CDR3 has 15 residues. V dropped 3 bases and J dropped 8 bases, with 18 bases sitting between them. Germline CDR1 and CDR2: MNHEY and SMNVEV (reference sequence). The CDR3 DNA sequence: TGTGCCAGCAGTTTGGGGACACCATCTCGGGGTACGCAGTATTTT. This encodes CASSLGTPSRGTQYF.

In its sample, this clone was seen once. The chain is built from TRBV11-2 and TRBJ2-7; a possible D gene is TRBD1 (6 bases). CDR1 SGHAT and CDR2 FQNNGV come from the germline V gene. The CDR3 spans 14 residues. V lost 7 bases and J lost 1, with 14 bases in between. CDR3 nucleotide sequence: TGTGCCAGCATCAGACAGGAAGGATCCTACGAGCAGTACTTC. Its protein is CASIRQEGSYEQYF.

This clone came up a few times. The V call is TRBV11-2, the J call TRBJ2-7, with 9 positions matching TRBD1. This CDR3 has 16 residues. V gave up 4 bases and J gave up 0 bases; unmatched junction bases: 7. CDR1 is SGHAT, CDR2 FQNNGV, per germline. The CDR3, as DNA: TGTGCCAGCAGCTCGGGGGTGGGACAGGGCTCCTACGAGCAGTACTTC. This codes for CASSSGVGQGSYEQYF.

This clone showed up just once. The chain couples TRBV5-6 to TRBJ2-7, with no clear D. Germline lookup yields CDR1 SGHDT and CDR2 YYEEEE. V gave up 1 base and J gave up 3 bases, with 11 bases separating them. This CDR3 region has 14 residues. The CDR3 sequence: CASSLKDLVYEQYF. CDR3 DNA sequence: TGTGCCAGCAGCTTGAAGGACCTCGTCTACGAGCAGTACTTC.

CDR3 DNA sequence: TGTGCCAGCAGCGTTTCCGAGGGCACTGAAGCTTTCTTT. It translates to CASSVSEGTEAFF. The chain employs TRBV9 and TRBJ1-1, with no clear D. V dropped 2 bases and J dropped 4 bases, with 9 bases sitting between them. CDR1 and CDR2 (germline): SGDLS, YYNGEE. This CDR3 comprises 13 residues.

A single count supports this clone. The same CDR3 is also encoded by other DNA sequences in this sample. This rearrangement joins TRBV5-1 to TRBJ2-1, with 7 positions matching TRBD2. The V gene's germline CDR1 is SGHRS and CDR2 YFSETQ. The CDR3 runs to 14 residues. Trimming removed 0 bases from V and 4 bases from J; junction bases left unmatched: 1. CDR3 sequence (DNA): TGCGCCAGCAGCTTGGCTAGCGGTTACAATGAGCAGTTCTTC. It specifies CASSLASGYNEQFF.

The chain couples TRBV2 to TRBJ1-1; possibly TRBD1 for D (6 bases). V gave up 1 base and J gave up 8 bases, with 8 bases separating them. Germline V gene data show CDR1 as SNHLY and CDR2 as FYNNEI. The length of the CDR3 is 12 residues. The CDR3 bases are TGTGCCAGCAGTGAAGTAAGGGGGGAAGCTTTCTTT. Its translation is CASSEVRGEAFF.

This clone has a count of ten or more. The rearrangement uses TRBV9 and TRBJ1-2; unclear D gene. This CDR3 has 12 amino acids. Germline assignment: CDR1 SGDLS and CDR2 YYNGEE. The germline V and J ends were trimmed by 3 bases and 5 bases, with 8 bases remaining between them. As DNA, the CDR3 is TGTGCCAGCAGCGACGGACGATATGGCTACACCTTC. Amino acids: CASSDGRYGYTF.

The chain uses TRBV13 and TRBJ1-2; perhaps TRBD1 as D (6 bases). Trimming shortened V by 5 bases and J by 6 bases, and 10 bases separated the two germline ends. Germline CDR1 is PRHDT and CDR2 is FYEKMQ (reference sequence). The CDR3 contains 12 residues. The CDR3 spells CASSPGHDGYTF. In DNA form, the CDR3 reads TGTGCCAGCAGCCCGGGACATGATGGCTACACCTTC.

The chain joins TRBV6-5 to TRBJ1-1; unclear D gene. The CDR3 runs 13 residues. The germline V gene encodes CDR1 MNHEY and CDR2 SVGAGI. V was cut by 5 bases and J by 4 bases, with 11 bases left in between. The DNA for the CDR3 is TGTGCCAGCAGTATTGGGCGTGGCACTGAAGCTTTCTTT. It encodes CASSIGRGTEAFF.

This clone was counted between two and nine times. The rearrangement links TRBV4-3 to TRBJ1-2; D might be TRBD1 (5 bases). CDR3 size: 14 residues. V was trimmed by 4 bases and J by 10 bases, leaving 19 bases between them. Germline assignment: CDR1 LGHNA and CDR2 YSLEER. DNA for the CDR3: TGCGCCAGCAGCCCTAACGGGGCAGGGAGAGACTACACCTTC. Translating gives CASSPNGAGRDYTF.